This TCR beta chain is from a study of OX40 agonist ivuxolimab in advanced cancers. On the study more broadly: Every patient in dose escalation had hepatocellular carcinoma, melanoma, renal cell or head and neck cancer.

Study-wide results and caveats: Among the lowest levels of clonal expansion were found in partial responders at 0.1-3.0 mg/kg.

This clone has only a few counts. The antigen remains unidentified. Measured with immunoSEQ multiplex PCR; TCRdb has only the in-frame clones, and not every one. Among roughly 72,000 clones, more than 65% were seen once, and the ten largest hold over 4%. V lost 0 bases to trimming and J lost 5 bases; unmatched junction nucleotides: 10. CDR3 length: 16 amino acids. The V gene's germline CDR1 is SGDLS and CDR2 YYNGEE. The receptor was derived from an adult with an advanced solid tumor such as melanoma, head and neck, liver or kidney cancer. The starting material was CD4+ or CD8+ T cells sorted from blood, obtained in a trial of the OX40 agonist ivuxolimab. The V gene is TRBV9, the J gene TRBJ1-2; 7 bases fit TRBD1. In DNA, the CDR3 is TGTGCCAGCAGCGTAGGGGGGACAGAGCAACTATATGGCTACACCTTC. Amino acid sequence: CASSVGGTEQLYGYTF. Full variable domain (remainder filled in from reference TRBV9 and TRBJ1-2): DSGVTQTPKHLITATGQRVTLRCSPRSGDLSVYWYQQSLDQGLQFLIQYYNGEERAKGNILERFSAQQFPDLHSELNLSSLELGDSALYFCASSVGGTEQLYGYTFGSGTRLTVV.